The next 17 T cell receptor beta chains were all read from a single sample in a study of T-cell reconstitution after alpha-beta-depleted transplantation in children. Preparation of the TCRbeta library was carried out with unique molecular identifiers. TCRdb itself ran the PCR reads through MiXCR, one entry per CDR3 protein. The profile shows roughly 500,000 distinct CDR3 sequences, roughly 18% of them singletons. The sample was PBMCs from the stem cell graft donor, taken from the stem cell graft. The receptors derive from a human donor who donated a stem cell graft to a child with acute lymphoblastic leukemia.

The chain links TRBV12-3 or TRBV12-4 to TRBJ1-2; maybe TRBD1 (6 bases). V was shortened by 6 bases and J by 4 bases, with 18 bases between the two germline ends. CDR3 length equals 15 residues. The CDR3 nucleotides are TGTGCCAGCAGCCATTATTCAGGGGCGCCCTATGGCTACACCTTC. It specifies CASSHYSGAPYGYTF.

The V call is TRBV7-9, the J call TRBJ1-5; D is uncertain. Germline assignment: CDR1 SEHNR and CDR2 FQNEAQ (reference sequence). V shed 1 base and J shed 7 bases, with 11 bases lying between them. This CDR3 region has 14 residues. The CDR3 bases are TGTGCCAGCAGCTTAGGTGGAGGGATGCAGCCCCAGCATTTT. Protein: CASSLGGGMQPQHF.

The table lists this clonotype with a few counts. This rearrangement joins TRBV24-1 to TRBJ2-1, with 9 positions matching TRBD2. With V trimmed by 7 bases and J by 6 bases, 9 bases remained unmatched. Germline lookup yields CDR1 KGHDR and CDR2 SFDVKD. CDR3 length: 15 residues. The CDR3 coding sequence is TGTGCCACCAGGAATAGCGGGAGAAGCTCCAATGAGCAGTTCTTC. Amino acids: CATRNSGRSSNEQFF.

This clonotype was counted between two and nine times. This sequence joins TRBV29-1 and TRBJ2-7, with D perhaps matching TRBD2 (6 bases). V lost 7 bases and J lost 6, with 13 bases in between. The germline gives CDR1 SQVTM, CDR2 ANQGSEA. This CDR3 is 11 amino acids long. The CDR3 is CSAGTFLEQYF. The CDR3 bases are TGCAGCGCCGGGACTTTCCTCGAGCAGTACTTC.

This clonotype has ten or more counts. CDR3 protein: CATSRDGPGTPSTDTQYF. The CDR3 coding sequence is TGTGCCACCAGCAGAGATGGGCCCGGGACTCCCAGCACAGATACGCAGTATTTT. The J gene is TRBJ2-3, the V gene TRBV15; tentative D call: TRBD2 (6 bases). Per germline, CDR1 LNHNV and CDR2 YYDKDF (reference sequence). This CDR3 is 18 amino acids long. V was pared by 0 bases and J by 0 bases, with 16 bases between.

The V gene is TRBV7-9, the J gene TRBJ2-1; 7 bases fit TRBD2. With 1 base clipped from V and 9 bases from J, the junction kept 15 bases outside the gene matches. Per germline, CDR1 SEHNR and CDR2 FQNEAQ (reference sequence). The CDR3 sequence is 17 residues long. CDR3 protein: CASSLVGAGAISGEQFF. CDR3 in DNA: TGTGCCAGCAGCTTAGTTGGGGCGGGAGCCATTTCGGGTGAGCAGTTCTTC.

This clonotype was seen more than once but under ten times. J is TRBJ2-7 and V is TRBV5-6; 9 bases agree with TRBD2. The CDR3 runs to 16 residues. V was clipped by 4 bases and J by 2 bases; unmatched bases: 10. CDR1 SGHDT and CDR2 YYEEEE come from the germline V gene. The CDR3 spells CASSPDGTSYTYEQYF. DNA for the CDR3: TGTGCCAGCAGCCCGGATGGGACTAGCTATACCTACGAGCAGTACTTC. The entire variable domain, with the rest obtained from reference TRBV5-6 and TRBJ2-7, is as follows: DAGVTQSPTHLIKTRGQQVTLRCSPKSGHDTVSWYQQALGQGPQFIFQYYEEEERQRGNFPDRFSGHQFPNYSSELNVNALLLGDSALYLCASSPDGTSYTYEQYFGPGTRLTVT.

This clonotype was counted between two and nine times. The genes are TRBV29-1 and TRBJ1-1; D possibly corresponds to TRBD1 (6 bases). V lost 2 bases and J lost 1, with 8 bases in between. The CDR3 extends over 13 amino acids. CDR1 is SQVTM, CDR2 ANQGSEA, per germline. CDR3 in DNA: TGCAGCGTTGAACCGACAGGGAACACTGAAGCTTTCTTT. Translation: CSVEPTGNTEAFF.

The chain combines TRBV5-1 with TRBJ1-5; D not certain. The CDR3 sequence is 13 residues long. CDR1 SGHRS and CDR2 YFSETQ come from the germline V gene. V lost 4 bases and J 7 bases, leaving 12 bases between the germline ends. The DNA of the CDR3 is TGCGCCAGCAGCCAGAGGGAGGGACAGCCCCAGCATTTT. Protein product: CASSQREGQPQHF.

In its sample, this clonotype was seen a few times. This chain links TRBV12-3 or TRBV12-4 with TRBJ1-6; D not certain. The V end lost 4 bases, the J end lost 9 bases, and 7 bases lay between the germline ends. The CDR3 has 12 amino acids. The CDR3 DNA reads TGTGCCAGCAGTTCTGTGGGTTCACCCCTCCACTTT. Protein: CASSSVGSPLHF.

This chain links TRBV7-9 with TRBJ1-6; D possibly corresponds to TRBD1 (5 bases). The CDR3 has 15 amino acids. CDR1 SEHNR and CDR2 FQNEAQ come from the germline V gene (reference sequence). The ends were cut back, 1 base at V and 7 bases at J, with 11 bases in the middle. CDR3 protein: CASSLGGGGNSPLHF. The DNA for the CDR3 is TGTGCCAGCAGCTTAGGGGGGGGAGGCAATTCACCCCTCCACTTT.

Only a few counts were recorded for this clonotype. The chain joins TRBV12-3 or TRBV12-4 to TRBJ1-2; the D gene is possibly TRBD1 (5 bases). The CDR3 length is 14 residues. V lost 4 bases and J 8 bases, leaving 17 bases between the germline ends. CDR3 in DNA: TGTGCCAGCAGTTCAAGCGGGGGAGTGTGGGGCTACACCTTC. Translated: CASSSSGGVWGYTF.

The chain couples TRBV20-1 to TRBJ2-1; 8 bases fit TRBD2. The CDR3 contains 15 residues. Trimming cost V 6 bases and J 8 bases; bases outside gene matches: 15. Germline V lookup: CDR1 DFQATT, CDR2 SNEGSKA (reference sequence). The DNA of the CDR3 is TGCAGTGCCAGAACCCCCTCCGGGAGGGCGTATGAGCAGTTCTTC. This encodes CSARTPSGRAYEQFF.

This clonotype appeared many times. This rearrangement joins TRBV6-1 to TRBJ2-3; 10 positions agree with TRBD2. The junction had 6 bases not matched to a gene; V was cut back by 6 bases and J by 3 bases. This CDR3 is 15 amino acids long. Germline-derived CDR1 and CDR2 are MNHNS and SASEGT. CDR3 protein: CASRTGTSETDTQYF. CDR3 bases: TGTGCCAGCAGGACCGGGACTAGCGAAACAGATACGCAGTATTTT.

The rearrangement joins TRBV6-1 to TRBJ1-5, with a weak D call TRBD1 (6 bases). This CDR3 spans 15 amino acids. V lost 1 base and J 6 bases, leaving 13 bases between the germline ends. CDR1 and CDR2 from the germline V gene are MNHNS and SASEGT. The CDR3 reads CASSEGPGEAQPQHF. DNA for the CDR3: TGTGCCAGCAGTGAAGGACCAGGGGAGGCTCAGCCCCAGCATTTT.

V usage is TRBV5-1 and J usage is TRBJ2-3, with TRBD1 identical over 11 bases. J gave up 4 bases and V 3 bases, and 7 bases lay outside the gene matches. The germline CDR1 and CDR2 sequences are SGHRS and YFSETQ. The CDR3 totals 16 residues. CDR3 in DNA: TGCGCCAGCAGCTACGGGGGACAGGGGGTAGCAGATACGCAGTATTTT. Translating gives CASSYGGQGVADTQYF.

This clonotype appeared a few times. The chain employs TRBV7-3 and TRBJ2-3; unclear D gene. Trimming removed 1 base at V and 1 base at J, with 9 bases between. The germline V gene has CDR1 SGHTA and CDR2 FQGTGA. The CDR3 consists of 15 residues. The CDR3 nucleotides are TGTGCCAGCAGCTTAATGGCTCTTCGCACAGATACGCAGTATTTT. Translated: CASSLMALRTDTQYF.